The 8 T cell receptor beta chains presented below share a single source sample, sequenced in a study of T-cell reconstitution after alpha-beta-depleted transplantation in children (TCRdb year 2016). Library preparation was by PCR. Sequencer: Illumina HiSeq 2500. TCR libraries were prepared with molecular barcoding, using unique molecular identifiers to normalize TCRbeta repertoire quantification. TCRdb reprocessing: public reads trimmed at Q25 with fastp, clones called with MiXCR, in-frame beta chains kept. Every distinct CDR3 protein forms one entry, paired with its most common genes and DNA. The sample includes roughly 120,000 distinct CDR3 sequences, with about 21% observed a single time. Of the sample, approximately 10% is held by the ten largest clones. The treatment or condition label for this specimen denotes: allogeneic hematopoietic cell transplantation with graft depleted of TCRalphabeta T cells and CD19 B cells.

The specimen was PBMCs, mostly from graft donor cells, collected 180 days after TCRalphabeta/CD19-depleted stem cell transplant. The receptors shown here come from a male patient aged 2 to 9 who had a stem cell transplant for chronic granulomatous disease, so the T cells may come from the graft donor.

The sample holds a few counts of this clonotype. The chain couples TRBV15 to TRBJ1-6, with TRBD1 identical over 10 bases. The CDR3 consists of 14 residues. The germline V gene encodes CDR1 LNHNV and CDR2 YYDKDF (reference sequence). V lost 3 bases, J lost 7 bases, and 0 bases stayed unmatched. CDR3 residues: CATSRGQGNSPLHF. CDR3 DNA sequence: TGTGCCACCAGCAGGGGACAGGGGAATTCACCCCTCCACTTT.

This clonotype was detected many times. The J gene is TRBJ2-3, the V gene TRBV7-3, with 9 bases fitting TRBD1. Germline lookup yields CDR1 SGHTA and CDR2 FQGTGA. This CDR3 contains 16 residues. Losses at the gene ends were 5 bases for V and 3 bases for J; bases not matched to a gene: 9. CDR3 nucleotides: TGTGCCAGCAGCCCCCTCTCGACAGGGGGTACAGATACGCAGTATTTT. It specifies CASSPLSTGGTDTQYF.

The chain links TRBV7-6 to TRBJ2-7; D is uncertain. This CDR3 is built from 13 residues. V lost 1 base and J lost 4, with 8 bases in between. Germline loops: CDR1 SGHVS, CDR2 FNYEAQ. The CDR3 region is CASSLVGQYEQYF. The CDR3 nucleotides are TGTGCCAGCAGCTTAGTGGGCCAATACGAGCAGTACTTC.

The chain is built from TRBV12-3 or TRBV12-4 and TRBJ2-7; 7 nucleotides line up with TRBD2. There are 16 residues in the CDR3. V gave up 6 bases and J gave up 0 bases; unmatched junction bases: 11. The CDR3 DNA follows: TGTGCCAGCAGCCCTTTAATAGCGGGTCGCTCCTACGAGCAGTACTTC. Translation gives CASSPLIAGRSYEQYF.

The V and J genes are TRBV12-3 or TRBV12-4 and TRBJ2-3; no clear D. Trimming removed 5 bases at V and 7 bases at J, with 13 bases between. This CDR3 is built from 13 residues. CDR3 coding DNA: TGTGCCAGCAGTCCCGACCCCCGTAATACGCAGTATTTT. Translation gives CASSPDPRNTQYF.

This clonotype was found a few times. The chain links TRBV18 to TRBJ1-2; D is unclear. CDR3 length: 11 amino acids. The V gene lost 3 bases and the J gene lost 6 bases, with 5 bases spanning the gap. The germline gives CDR1 KGHSH, CDR2 LQKENI. This CDR3 is CASSPVDGYTF. In DNA, the CDR3 is TGTGCCAGCTCACCGGTGGATGGCTACACCTTC.

This clonotype has just a few counts. The CDR3 coding sequence is TGTGCCAGCAGCTCCAAGGACGGGACGGGCTATGGCTACACCTTC. Amino acids: CASSSKDGTGYGYTF. The chain recombines TRBV7-9 with TRBJ1-2; D is possibly TRBD1 (5 bases). CDR3 length equals 15 residues. Germline assignment: CDR1 SEHNR and CDR2 FQNEAQ (reference sequence). Trimming cost V 4 bases and J 4 bases, with 16 bases left between them.

This clonotype turned up a few times. The CDR3 region has the DNA TGTGCCAGCAGCTGGGGGACAGGGCACACTGAAGCTTTCTTT. Translated: CASSWGTGHTEAFF. This sequence joins TRBV5-6 and TRBJ1-1; 9 bases fit TRBD1. This CDR3 region has 14 residues. With 3 bases clipped from V and 3 bases from J, the junction kept 3 bases outside the gene matches. Germline V gives CDR1 SGHDT, CDR2 YYEEEE. Together with reference TRBV5-6 and TRBJ1-1, the CDR3 gives the full variable domain: DAGVTQSPTHLIKTRGQQVTLRCSPKSGHDTVSWYQQALGQGPQFIFQYYEEEERQRGNFPDRFSGHQFPNYSSELNVNALLLGDSALYLCASSWGTGHTEAFFGQGTRLTVV.